This entry is about one T cell receptor (beta chain). Antigen specificity is unknown. These data come from a study of blood T cells in healthy people across ages. Regarding the study as a whole: Estimated diversity across one million T cells was deemed an underestimate.

A minimum of 7 million PBMCs was isolated per sample. Then a second PCR, running roughly 7 to 11 cycles, was carried out with a sample-barcoded 5' primer and a J-beta primer mix. Tags on each cDNA molecule came from a template-switch adaptor with 12 random nucleotides. TCRdb re-called the 5' RACE reads with MiXCR, one entry per CDR3 protein. The sample lists around 2 million distinct CDR3 sequences, around 42% occurring once. The receptor's source is a human donor in good health. The sample taken for sequencing was blood.

This chain's CDR3 is CATSQGDTSHEKLFF. The CDR3 DNA reads TGTGCCACCAGCCAGGGGGACACAAGTCACGAAAAACTGTTTTTT. This chain uses TRBV15 with TRBJ1-4; 7 bases are a match to TRBD1. This CDR3 is built from 15 residues. Germline V lookup: CDR1 LNHNV, CDR2 YYDKDF (reference sequence). Trimming took 5 bases from V and 8 from J; bases not matched to a gene: 11.